These T cell receptor beta chains were read from a single sample in a study of T cells after yellow fever vaccination. MiXCR was run by TCRdb on the 5' RACE reads, yielding one entry per CDR3 protein. The table has approximately 180,000 distinct CDR3 sequences, 5.5% to 8% seen once. The specimen was CD4+ T cells sorted from PBMCs, collected on the day of the first yellow fever vaccination. All receptors come from a man aged 18 to 29 who received the YFV17D yellow fever vaccine. The CDR3 runs from the conserved cysteine through the conserved F or W. The D gene is left open where the match is weak. Size tells how often a clone was seen (once, few, many) or the class of an expanded clone, and some rows leave it out.

clone_size: few
j_call: TRBJ1-1
d_call: .
v_call: TRBV5-5
cdr3_nt: TGTGCCAGCAGACGACGGTGGAACACTGAAGCTTTCTTT
cdr3_aa: CASRRRWNTEAFF

clone_size: few
j_call: TRBJ1-6
d_call: .
v_call: TRBV25-1
cdr3_nt: TGTGCCAGCAGTGAATTGGGGCGGAATTCACCCCTCCACTTT
cdr3_aa: CASSELGRNSPLHF

clone_size: many
j_call: TRBJ2-3
d_call: TRBD2
v_call: TRBV7-2
cdr3_nt: TGTGCCAGCAGCCGAAAGCTCTTAGCGGGGGGGGATACGCAGTATTTT
cdr3_aa: CASSRKLLAGGDTQYF

clone_size: many
j_call: TRBJ2-5
d_call: TRBD2
v_call: TRBV3-1
cdr3_nt: TGTGCCAGCAGCCAACCGGGGGGGCCCACAGAGACCCAGTACTTC
cdr3_aa: CASSQPGGPTETQYF

clone_size: .
j_call: TRBJ2-5
d_call: .
v_call: TRBV6-1
cdr3_nt: TGTGCCAGCAGGGAGGGCGTCCAAGAGACCCAGTACTTC
cdr3_aa: CASREGVQETQYF

clone_size: .
j_call: TRBJ2-2
d_call: .
v_call: TRBV6-1
cdr3_nt: TGTGCCAGCAGTAAGCCGGGACAGAACACCGGGGAGCTGTTTTTT
cdr3_aa: CASSKPGQNTGELFF

clone_size: many
j_call: TRBJ2-2
d_call: TRBD1
v_call: TRBV12-3/TRBV12-4
cdr3_nt: TGTGCCAGCACCCTTGGGACAGCGAACACCGGGGAGCTGTTTTTT
cdr3_aa: CASTLGTANTGELFF

clone_size: .
j_call: TRBJ1-2
d_call: TRBD1
v_call: TRBV5-1
cdr3_nt: TGCGCCAGCAGCTTGGACGGGACAGGGGTCTGGAACGGCTACACCTTC
cdr3_aa: CASSLDGTGVWNGYTF

clone_size: many
j_call: TRBJ2-7
d_call: .
v_call: TRBV10-3
cdr3_nt: TGTGCCATCAGTGGTCAGATCGACGGCGAGCAGTACTTC
cdr3_aa: CAISGQIDGEQYF

clone_size: many
j_call: TRBJ2-1
d_call: TRBD2
v_call: TRBV5-5
cdr3_nt: TGTGCCAGCAGCCTGGGACTATCCTACAATGAGCAGTTCTTC
cdr3_aa: CASSLGLSYNEQFF

clone_size: .
j_call: TRBJ1-1
d_call: TRBD1
v_call: TRBV7-3
cdr3_nt: TGTGCCAGCAGCCGAGGGGGCCTTTTGAACACTGAAGCTTTCTTT
cdr3_aa: CASSRGGLLNTEAFF

clone_size: .
j_call: TRBJ1-5
d_call: .
v_call: TRBV6-2/TRBV6-3
cdr3_nt: TGTGCCAGCATCCCCGGCTGGGGACAGCCCCAGCATTTT
cdr3_aa: CASIPGWGQPQHF

clone_size: many
j_call: TRBJ2-1
d_call: .
v_call: TRBV28
cdr3_nt: TGTGCCAGCAGACGGGACTTAACCTACAATGAGCAGTTCTTC
cdr3_aa: CASRRDLTYNEQFF

clone_size: many
j_call: TRBJ1-1
d_call: .
v_call: TRBV5-5
cdr3_nt: TGTGCCAGCAGCTCGCAGGGAAGGACTGAAGCTTTCTTT
cdr3_aa: CASSSQGRTEAFF

clone_size: many
j_call: TRBJ1-2
d_call: .
v_call: TRBV27
cdr3_nt: TGTGCCAGCAGGGGATTGTGGGGAGAGCCTAACTATGGCTACACCTTC
cdr3_aa: CASRGLWGEPNYGYTF

clone_size: few
j_call: TRBJ2-3
d_call: TRBD2
v_call: TRBV12-3/TRBV12-4
cdr3_nt: TGTGCCAGCAGTTTCGAGCGGGGGTTCACAGATACGCAGTATTTT
cdr3_aa: CASSFERGFTDTQYF

clone_size: .
j_call: TRBJ2-2
d_call: .
v_call: TRBV5-1
cdr3_nt: TGCGCCAGCAGCTTGGCCGCGGGTGAGAACACCGGGGAGCTGTTTTTT
cdr3_aa: CASSLAAGENTGELFF

clone_size: .
j_call: TRBJ2-3
d_call: TRBD1
v_call: TRBV6-1
cdr3_nt: TGTGCCAGCAGCCGGACGGGACAGGGGAGCACAGATACGCAGTATTTT
cdr3_aa: CASSRTGQGSTDTQYF

clone_size: few
j_call: TRBJ2-1
d_call: .
v_call: TRBV19
cdr3_nt: TGTGCCAGTAACATAGGCCGGAGCTCCTACAATGAGCAGTTCTTC
cdr3_aa: CASNIGRSSYNEQFF

clone_size: many
j_call: TRBJ1-2
d_call: TRBD1
v_call: TRBV7-2
cdr3_nt: TGTGCCAGCAGCACCCGACAGGGGGCAAATGGCTACACCTTC
cdr3_aa: CASSTRQGANGYTF

clone_size: .
j_call: TRBJ2-5
d_call: TRBD2
v_call: TRBV11-3
cdr3_nt: TGTGCCAGCAGCCCGCGGGGGGGCCGCGAGACCCAGTACTTC
cdr3_aa: CASSPRGGRETQYF

clone_size: few
j_call: TRBJ1-6
d_call: .
v_call: TRBV6-2/TRBV6-3
cdr3_nt: TGTGCCAGCAGTTACAGGGGATCACCCCTCCACTTT
cdr3_aa: CASSYRGSPLHF

clone_size: many
j_call: TRBJ2-3
d_call: .
v_call: TRBV7-2
cdr3_nt: TGTGCCAGCAGCTTAGAAGGGGATACGCAGTATTTT
cdr3_aa: CASSLEGDTQYF

clone_size: many
j_call: TRBJ2-2
d_call: .
v_call: TRBV7-6
cdr3_nt: TGTGCCAGCAGCTTACTTCGGGCAGGGAACACCGGGGAGCTGTTTTTT
cdr3_aa: CASSLLRAGNTGELFF

clone_size: .
j_call: TRBJ2-5
d_call: .
v_call: TRBV5-1
cdr3_nt: TGCGCCAGCAGCTTGGTGACGGGCCAAGAGACCCAGTACTTC
cdr3_aa: CASSLVTGQETQYF

clone_size: .
j_call: TRBJ2-3
d_call: .
v_call: TRBV5-1
cdr3_nt: TGCGCCAGCAGCTCGGGACACGGAGTGGTAGATACGCAGTATTTT
cdr3_aa: CASSSGHGVVDTQYF

clone_size: many
j_call: TRBJ2-3
d_call: .
v_call: TRBV12-3/TRBV12-4
cdr3_nt: TGTGCCAGCAGTGGCCAAGCGCGGGATACGCAGTATTTT
cdr3_aa: CASSGQARDTQYF

clone_size: .
j_call: TRBJ1-1
d_call: .
v_call: TRBV14
cdr3_nt: TGTGCCAGCAGCCAAGGATCGTGGAACACTGAAGCTTTCTTT
cdr3_aa: CASSQGSWNTEAFF

clone_size: few
j_call: TRBJ2-3
d_call: .
v_call: TRBV9
cdr3_nt: TGTGCCAGCAGCCCGGGGACTGTACTTACAGATACGCAGTATTTT
cdr3_aa: CASSPGTVLTDTQYF

clone_size: .
j_call: TRBJ1-1
d_call: .
v_call: TRBV6-5
cdr3_nt: TGTGCCAGCAGCCCTAAGGGAGCGGGGAACACTGAAGCTTTCTTT
cdr3_aa: CASSPKGAGNTEAFF

clone_size: few
j_call: TRBJ1-3
d_call: .
v_call: TRBV28
cdr3_nt: TGTGCCAGCGGCCCGGGAAGAGACACCATATATTTT
cdr3_aa: CASGPGRDTIYF

clone_size: few
j_call: TRBJ2-2
d_call: TRBD1
v_call: TRBV6-2/TRBV6-3
cdr3_nt: TGTGCCAGCATCCCCGACAGGGCGGGCACCGGGGAGCTGTTTTTT
cdr3_aa: CASIPDRAGTGELFF

clone_size: .
j_call: TRBJ1-2
d_call: .
v_call: TRBV6-5
cdr3_nt: TGTGCCAGCGCCAGGGTAAACTATGGCTACACCTTC
cdr3_aa: CASARVNYGYTF

clone_size: .
j_call: TRBJ2-3
d_call: .
v_call: TRBV18
cdr3_nt: TGTGCCAGCTCAGGTCTATTCGACACAGATACGCAGTATTTT
cdr3_aa: CASSGLFDTDTQYF

clone_size: .
j_call: TRBJ1-5
d_call: .
v_call: TRBV28
cdr3_nt: TGTGCCAGCAGTTCCTACTACAGGGTAACTAGCAATCAGCCCCAGCATTTT
cdr3_aa: CASSSYYRVTSNQPQHF

clone_size: .
j_call: TRBJ1-1
d_call: .
v_call: TRBV5-1
cdr3_nt: TGCGCCAGCAGCTTGTATCCGGGACTAGAAGCTTTCTTT
cdr3_aa: CASSLYPGLEAFF

clone_size: few
j_call: TRBJ1-4
d_call: .
v_call: TRBV4-3
cdr3_nt: TGCGCCAGCAGCCAGCTGAGCGTCCAACTGACTAATGAAAAACTGTTTTTT
cdr3_aa: CASSQLSVQLTNEKLFF

clone_size: few
j_call: TRBJ1-5
d_call: TRBD1
v_call: TRBV28
cdr3_nt: TGTGCCAGCAGTTCAGACAGGGTCTCGGAGCAGCCCCAGCATTTT
cdr3_aa: CASSSDRVSEQPQHF

clone_size: few
j_call: TRBJ1-2
d_call: TRBD1
v_call: TRBV20-1
cdr3_nt: TGCAGTGCTAGCCCCGGGACAGGCGGAAGCTACACCTTC
cdr3_aa: CSASPGTGGSYTF

clone_size: few
j_call: TRBJ2-3
d_call: TRBD2
v_call: TRBV4-1
cdr3_nt: TGCGCCAGCAGCCAAGAAGTAGCGGGGCTCTCAGATACGCAGTATTTT
cdr3_aa: CASSQEVAGLSDTQYF

clone_size: few
j_call: TRBJ2-3
d_call: TRBD2
v_call: TRBV3-1
cdr3_nt: TGTGCCAGCAGCCAACACGTCCGGGGCGGGGGGACGACAGATACGCAGTATTTT
cdr3_aa: CASSQHVRGGGTTDTQYF

clone_size: few
j_call: TRBJ2-5
d_call: TRBD1
v_call: TRBV18
cdr3_nt: TGTGCCAGCTCTTACAGGGGGAAGACCCAGTACTTC
cdr3_aa: CASSYRGKTQYF

clone_size: few
j_call: TRBJ2-2
d_call: .
v_call: TRBV5-6
cdr3_nt: TGTGCCAGCAGCTTGTATGGGGGGGCCAGGACCGGGGAGCTGTTTTTT
cdr3_aa: CASSLYGGARTGELFF

clone_size: many
j_call: TRBJ2-3
d_call: TRBD1
v_call: TRBV5-1
cdr3_nt: TGCGCCAGCAGATCACCAGGGGGCGAAGGCACAGATACGCAGTATTTT
cdr3_aa: CASRSPGGEGTDTQYF

clone_size: few
j_call: TRBJ2-7
d_call: TRBD1
v_call: TRBV9
cdr3_nt: TGTGCCAGCAGCGTAGGGGTGGGACAGAGGATCTACGAGCAGTACTTC
cdr3_aa: CASSVGVGQRIYEQYF

clone_size: .
j_call: TRBJ1-1
d_call: .
v_call: TRBV28
cdr3_nt: TGTGCCAGCAGTCGATTACCGCGACAGACAATTAACACTGAAGCTTTCTTT
cdr3_aa: CASSRLPRQTINTEAFF

clone_size: few
j_call: TRBJ2-5
d_call: .
v_call: TRBV10-3
cdr3_nt: TGTGCCATCAAGCTAGAACCCCAAGAGACCCAGTACTTC
cdr3_aa: CAIKLEPQETQYF

clone_size: few
j_call: TRBJ2-3
d_call: .
v_call: TRBV12-3/TRBV12-4
cdr3_nt: TGTGCCAGCAGTCTCACAGGGTTCGATTACGATACGCAGTATTTT
cdr3_aa: CASSLTGFDYDTQYF

clone_size: .
j_call: TRBJ1-1
d_call: .
v_call: TRBV28
cdr3_nt: TGTGCCAGCAGTTTTCGGACAGAAAACACTGAAGCTTTCTTT
cdr3_aa: CASSFRTENTEAFF

clone_size: many
j_call: TRBJ2-3
d_call: .
v_call: TRBV24-1
cdr3_nt: TGTGCCACCAGTGATTCCGGGACTTACGACACAGATACGCAGTATTTT
cdr3_aa: CATSDSGTYDTDTQYF

clone_size: .
j_call: TRBJ1-1
d_call: .
v_call: TRBV4-1
cdr3_nt: TGCGCCAGCAGCCGACTGGACTTTGACACTGAAGCTTTCTTT
cdr3_aa: CASSRLDFDTEAFF

clone_size: few
j_call: TRBJ2-1
d_call: TRBD2
v_call: TRBV7-2
cdr3_nt: TGTGCCAGCAGCTACAGACCGGGACTAGCGGGGGGTGAGCAGTTCTTC
cdr3_aa: CASSYRPGLAGGEQFF

clone_size: many
j_call: TRBJ1-5
d_call: .
v_call: TRBV11-1
cdr3_nt: TGTGCCAGCAGCTTAGCCCCGCCGGGCAGGGGAGGCAATCAGCCCCAGCATTTT
cdr3_aa: CASSLAPPGRGGNQPQHF

clone_size: few
j_call: TRBJ1-1
d_call: .
v_call: TRBV5-1
cdr3_nt: TGCGCCAGCAGCTTGGAGGGTGACAGACTTGAAGCTTTCTTT
cdr3_aa: CASSLEGDRLEAFF

clone_size: many
j_call: TRBJ2-5
d_call: .
v_call: TRBV4-2
cdr3_nt: TGTGCCAGCAGCCAAGACAGGGGCCAGTACGGTGGGGCCCAGTACTTC
cdr3_aa: CASSQDRGQYGGAQYF

clone_size: many
j_call: TRBJ2-1
d_call: .
v_call: TRBV5-1
cdr3_nt: TGCGCCAGCAGCTTTTTGGCAGAGAAGTACAATGAGCAGTTCTTC
cdr3_aa: CASSFLAEKYNEQFF